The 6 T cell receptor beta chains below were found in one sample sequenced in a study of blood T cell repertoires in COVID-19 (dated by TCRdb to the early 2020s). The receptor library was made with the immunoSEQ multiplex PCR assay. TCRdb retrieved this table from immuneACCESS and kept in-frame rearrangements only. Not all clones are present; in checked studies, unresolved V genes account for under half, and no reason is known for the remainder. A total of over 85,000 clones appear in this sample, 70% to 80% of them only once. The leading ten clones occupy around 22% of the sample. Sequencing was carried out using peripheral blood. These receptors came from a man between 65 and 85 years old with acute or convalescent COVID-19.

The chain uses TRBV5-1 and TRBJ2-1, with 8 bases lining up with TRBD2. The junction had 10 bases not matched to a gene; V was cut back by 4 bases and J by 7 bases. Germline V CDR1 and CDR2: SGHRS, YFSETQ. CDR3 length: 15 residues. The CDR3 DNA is TGCGCCAGCAGCCGGGAAGGGGGACTAGGGAATGAGCAGTTCTTC. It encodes CASSREGGLGNEQFF.

The CDR3 sequence: CASGARVEDTQYF. CDR3 nucleotide sequence: TGTGCCAGCGGGGCTAGAGTTGAAGATACGCAGTATTTT. The V call is TRBV6-5, the J call TRBJ2-3; D possibly corresponds to TRBD1 (5 bases). In germline, CDR1 is MNHEY, CDR2 SVGAGI. V was pared by 8 bases and J by 5 bases, with 14 bases between. The CDR3 is 13 amino acids.

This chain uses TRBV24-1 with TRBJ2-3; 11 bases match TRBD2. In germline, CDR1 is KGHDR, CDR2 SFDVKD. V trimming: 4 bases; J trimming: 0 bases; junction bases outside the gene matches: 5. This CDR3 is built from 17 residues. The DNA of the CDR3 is TGTGCCACCAGTGACCCCGGGACTAGCGGAAGCACAGATACGCAGTATTTT. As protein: CATSDPGTSGSTDTQYF.

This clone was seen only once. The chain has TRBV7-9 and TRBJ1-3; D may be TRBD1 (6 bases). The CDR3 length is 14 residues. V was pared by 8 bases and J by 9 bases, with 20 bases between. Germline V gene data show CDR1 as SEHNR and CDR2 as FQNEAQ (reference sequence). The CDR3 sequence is CASPAAGEKGTIYF. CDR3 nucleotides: TGTGCCAGCCCCGCGGCAGGGGAGAAAGGCACCATATATTTT.

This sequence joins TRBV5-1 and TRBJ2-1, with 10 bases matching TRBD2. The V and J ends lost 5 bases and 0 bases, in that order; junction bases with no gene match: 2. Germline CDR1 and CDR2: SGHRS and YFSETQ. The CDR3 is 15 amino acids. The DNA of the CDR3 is TGCGCCAGCAGAGGACTAGCGGTCTCCTACAATGAGCAGTTCTTC. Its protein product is CASRGLAVSYNEQFF.

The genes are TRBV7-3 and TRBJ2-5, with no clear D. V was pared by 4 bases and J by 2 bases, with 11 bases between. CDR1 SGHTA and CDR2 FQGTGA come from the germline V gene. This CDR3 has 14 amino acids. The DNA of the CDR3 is TGTGCCAGCAGCTCAACCGGCGGTCAAGAGACCCAGTACTTC. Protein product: CASSSTGGQETQYF.